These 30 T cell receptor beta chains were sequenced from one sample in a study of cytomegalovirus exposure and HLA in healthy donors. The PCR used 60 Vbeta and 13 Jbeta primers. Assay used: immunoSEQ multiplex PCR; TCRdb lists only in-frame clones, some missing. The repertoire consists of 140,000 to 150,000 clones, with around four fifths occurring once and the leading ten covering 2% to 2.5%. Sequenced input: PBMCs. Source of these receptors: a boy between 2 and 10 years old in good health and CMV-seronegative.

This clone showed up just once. The CDR3 coding sequence is TGTGCCATCAGTGTACCTAACAGCTACGAGCAGTACTTC. Translated, it gives CAISVPNSYEQYF. This sequence joins TRBV10-3 and TRBJ2-7; D call uncertain. Germline loops: CDR1 ENHRY, CDR2 SYGVKD. This CDR3 region has 13 residues. Trimming pared 4 bases from V and 3 bases from J, leaving 10 bases between.

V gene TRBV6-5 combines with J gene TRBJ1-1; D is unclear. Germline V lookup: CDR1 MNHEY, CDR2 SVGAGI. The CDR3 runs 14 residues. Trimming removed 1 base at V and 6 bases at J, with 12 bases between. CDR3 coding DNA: TGTGCCAGCAGTTACTATCCGGGTAACCCTGAAGCTTTCTTT. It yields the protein CASSYYPGNPEAFF.

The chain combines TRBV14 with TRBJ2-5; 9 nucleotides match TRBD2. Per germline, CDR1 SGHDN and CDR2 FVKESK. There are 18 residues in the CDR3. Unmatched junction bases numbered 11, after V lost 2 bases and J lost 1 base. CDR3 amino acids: CASSQRHLAGAPQETQYF. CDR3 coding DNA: TGTGCCAGCAGCCAACGTCACTTAGCGGGAGCACCCCAAGAGACCCAGTACTTC.

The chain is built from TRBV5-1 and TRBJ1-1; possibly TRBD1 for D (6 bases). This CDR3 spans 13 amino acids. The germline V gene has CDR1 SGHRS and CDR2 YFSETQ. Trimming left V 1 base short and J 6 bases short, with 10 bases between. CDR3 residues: CASSLKGGAEAFF. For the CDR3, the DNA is TGCGCCAGCAGCTTGAAGGGGGGGGCTGAAGCTTTCTTT.

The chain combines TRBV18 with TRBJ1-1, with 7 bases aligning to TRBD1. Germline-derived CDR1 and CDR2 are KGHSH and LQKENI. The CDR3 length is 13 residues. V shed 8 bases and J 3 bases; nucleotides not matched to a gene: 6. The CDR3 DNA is TGTGCCAGCACCGACCAGGGGGACACTGAAGCTTTCTTT. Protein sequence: CASTDQGDTEAFF. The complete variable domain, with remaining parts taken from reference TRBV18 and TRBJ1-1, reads NAGVMQNPRHLVRRRGQEARLRCSPMKGHSHVYWYRQLPEEGLKFMVYLQKENIIDESGMPKERFSAEFPKEGPSILRIQQVVRGDSAAYFCASTDQGDTEAFFGQGTRLTVV.

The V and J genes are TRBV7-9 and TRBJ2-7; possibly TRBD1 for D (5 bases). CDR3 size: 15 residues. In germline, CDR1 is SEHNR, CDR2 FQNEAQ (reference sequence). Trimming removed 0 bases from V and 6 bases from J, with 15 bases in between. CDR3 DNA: TGTGCCAGCAGCTTAGCATTCGGTGGGGCTCGCGAGCAGTACTTC. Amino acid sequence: CASSLAFGGAREQYF.

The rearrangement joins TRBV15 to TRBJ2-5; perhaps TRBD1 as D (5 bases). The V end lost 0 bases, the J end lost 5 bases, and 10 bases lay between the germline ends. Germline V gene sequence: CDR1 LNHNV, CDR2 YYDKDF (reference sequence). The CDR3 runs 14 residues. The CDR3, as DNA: TGTGCCACCAGCAGAGAAGGGGCGCGGGAGACCCAGTACTTC. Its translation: CATSREGARETQYF.

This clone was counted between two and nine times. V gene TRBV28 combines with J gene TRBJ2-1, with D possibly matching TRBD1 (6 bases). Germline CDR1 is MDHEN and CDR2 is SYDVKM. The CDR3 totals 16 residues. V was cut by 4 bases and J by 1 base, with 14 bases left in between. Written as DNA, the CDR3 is TGTGCCAGCAGTTCCAACAGGGATGGGTCCTACAATGAGCAGTTCTTC. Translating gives CASSSNRDGSYNEQFF.

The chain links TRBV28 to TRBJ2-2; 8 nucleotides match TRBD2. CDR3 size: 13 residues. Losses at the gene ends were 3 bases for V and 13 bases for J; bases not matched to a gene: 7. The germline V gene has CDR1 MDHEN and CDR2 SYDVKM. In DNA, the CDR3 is TGTGCCAGCAGTTTCCCAGCGGGGGTGTCGCTGTTTTTT. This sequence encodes CASSFPAGVSLFF.

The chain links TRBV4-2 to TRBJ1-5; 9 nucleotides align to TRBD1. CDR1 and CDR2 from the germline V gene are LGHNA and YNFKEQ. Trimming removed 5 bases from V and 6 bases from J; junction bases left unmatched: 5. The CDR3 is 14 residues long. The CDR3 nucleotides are TGTGCCAGCAGCTTTGGGACAGGGCCTCAGCCCCAGCATTTT. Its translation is CASSFGTGPQPQHF.

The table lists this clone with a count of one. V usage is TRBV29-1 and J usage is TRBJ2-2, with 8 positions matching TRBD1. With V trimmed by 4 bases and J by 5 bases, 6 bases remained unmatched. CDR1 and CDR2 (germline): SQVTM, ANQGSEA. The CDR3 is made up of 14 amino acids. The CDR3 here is CSVGTGKGTGELFF. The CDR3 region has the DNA TGCAGCGTTGGGACAGGGAAGGGTACCGGGGAGCTGTTTTTT.

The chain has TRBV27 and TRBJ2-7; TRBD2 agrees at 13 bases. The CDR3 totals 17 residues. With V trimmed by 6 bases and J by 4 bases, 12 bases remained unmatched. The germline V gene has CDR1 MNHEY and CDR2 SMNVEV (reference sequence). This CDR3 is CASSRNRGLAGAYEQYF. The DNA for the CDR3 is TGTGCCAGCAGCCGCAATAGAGGACTAGCGGGAGCATACGAGCAGTACTTC.

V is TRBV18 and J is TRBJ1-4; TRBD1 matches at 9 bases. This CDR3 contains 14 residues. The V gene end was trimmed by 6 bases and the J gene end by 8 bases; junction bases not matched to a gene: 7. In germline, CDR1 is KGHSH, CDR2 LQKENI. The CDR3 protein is CASSYRGLREKLFF. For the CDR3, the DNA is TGTGCCAGCTCGTACAGGGGGCTCAGAGAAAAACTGTTTTTT.

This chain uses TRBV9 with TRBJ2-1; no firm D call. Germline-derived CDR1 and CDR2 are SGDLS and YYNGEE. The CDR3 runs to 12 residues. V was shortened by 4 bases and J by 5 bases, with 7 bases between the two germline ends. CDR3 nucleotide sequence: TGTGCCAGCAGCTCCGGAGACAATGAGCAGTTCTTC. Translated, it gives CASSSGDNEQFF.

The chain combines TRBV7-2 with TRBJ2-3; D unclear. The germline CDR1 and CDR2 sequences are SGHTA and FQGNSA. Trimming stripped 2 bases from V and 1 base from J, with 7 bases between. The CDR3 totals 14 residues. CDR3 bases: TGTGCCAGCAGCTTACGAGGCCGCACAGATACGCAGTATTTT. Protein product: CASSLRGRTDTQYF.

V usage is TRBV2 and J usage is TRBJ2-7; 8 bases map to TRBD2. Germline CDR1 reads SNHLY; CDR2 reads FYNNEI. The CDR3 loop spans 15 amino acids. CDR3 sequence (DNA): TGTGCTCGGGGGGGGTCGGGACCCAGCTCCTACGAGCAGTACTTC. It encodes CARGGSGPSSYEQYF.

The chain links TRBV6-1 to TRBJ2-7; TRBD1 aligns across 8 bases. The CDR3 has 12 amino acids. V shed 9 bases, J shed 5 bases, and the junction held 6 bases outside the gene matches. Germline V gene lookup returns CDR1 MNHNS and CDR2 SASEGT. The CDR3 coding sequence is TGTGCCAGTCGGACAGGGTTAGACGAGCAGTACTTC. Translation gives CASRTGLDEQYF.

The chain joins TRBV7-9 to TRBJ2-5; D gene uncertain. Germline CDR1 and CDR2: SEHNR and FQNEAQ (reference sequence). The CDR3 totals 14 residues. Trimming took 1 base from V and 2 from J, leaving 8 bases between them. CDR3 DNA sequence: TGTGCCAGCAGCTTAGGTACAGCTCAAGAGACCCAGTACTTC. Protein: CASSLGTAQETQYF.

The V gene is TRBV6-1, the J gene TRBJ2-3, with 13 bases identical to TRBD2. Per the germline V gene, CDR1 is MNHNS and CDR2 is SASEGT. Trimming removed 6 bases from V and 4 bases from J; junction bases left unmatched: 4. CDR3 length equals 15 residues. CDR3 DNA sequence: TGTGCCAGCAGGGAACTAGCGGGAGGGCCAGATACGCAGTATTTT. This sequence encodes CASRELAGGPDTQYF.

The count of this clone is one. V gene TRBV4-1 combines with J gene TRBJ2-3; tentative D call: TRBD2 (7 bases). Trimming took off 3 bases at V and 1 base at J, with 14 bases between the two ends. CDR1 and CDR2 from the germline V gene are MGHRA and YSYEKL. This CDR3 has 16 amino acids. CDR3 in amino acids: CASSHPAGARTDTQYF. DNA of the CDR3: TGCGCCAGCAGCCACCCCGCGGGGGCCCGCACAGATACGCAGTATTTT.

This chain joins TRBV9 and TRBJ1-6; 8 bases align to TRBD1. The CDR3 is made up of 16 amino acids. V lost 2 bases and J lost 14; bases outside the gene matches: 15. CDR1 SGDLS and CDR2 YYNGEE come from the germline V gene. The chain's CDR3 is CASSVTTGAMESALHF. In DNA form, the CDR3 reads TGTGCCAGCAGCGTTACGACAGGGGCGATGGAATCGGCCCTCCACTTT.

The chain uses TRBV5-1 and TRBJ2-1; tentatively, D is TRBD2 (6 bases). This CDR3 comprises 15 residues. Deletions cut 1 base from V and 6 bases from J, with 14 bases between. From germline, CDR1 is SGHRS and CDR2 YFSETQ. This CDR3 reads CASSLRVGEANEQFF. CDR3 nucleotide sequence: TGCGCCAGCAGCTTGCGTGTGGGGGAGGCCAATGAGCAGTTCTTC. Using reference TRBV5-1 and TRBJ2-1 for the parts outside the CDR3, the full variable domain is KAGVTQTPRYLIKTRGQQVTLSCSPISGHRSVSWYQQTPGQGLQFLFEYFSETQRNKGNFPGRFSGRQFSNSRSEMNVSTLELGDSALYLCASSLRVGEANEQFFGPGTRLTVL.

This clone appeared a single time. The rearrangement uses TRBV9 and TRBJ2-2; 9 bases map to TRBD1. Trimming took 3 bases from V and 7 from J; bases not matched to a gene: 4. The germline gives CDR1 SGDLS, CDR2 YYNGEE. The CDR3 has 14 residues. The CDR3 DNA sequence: TGTGCCAGCAGCGCGGACAGGGGTGACGGGGAGCTGTTTTTT. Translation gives CASSADRGDGELFF.

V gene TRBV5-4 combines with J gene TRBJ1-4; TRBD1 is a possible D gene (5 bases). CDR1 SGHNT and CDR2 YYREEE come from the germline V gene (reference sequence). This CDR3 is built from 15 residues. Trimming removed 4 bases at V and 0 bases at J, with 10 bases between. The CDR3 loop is CASSPGGATNEKLFF. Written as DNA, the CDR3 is TGTGCCAGCAGCCCGGGGGGGGCAACTAATGAAAAACTGTTTTTT.

Here the CDR3 reads CASSQDRGSYEQYF. The DNA for the CDR3 is TGTGCCAGCAGCCAAGACCGAGGGTCCTACGAGCAGTACTTC. The chain is built from TRBV4-2 and TRBJ2-5; TRBD2 might be the D (5 bases). The J call may be mistaken, given a closer DNA end match to TRBJ2-7. Germline CDR1 reads LGHNA; CDR2 reads YNFKEQ. CDR3 length: 14 amino acids.

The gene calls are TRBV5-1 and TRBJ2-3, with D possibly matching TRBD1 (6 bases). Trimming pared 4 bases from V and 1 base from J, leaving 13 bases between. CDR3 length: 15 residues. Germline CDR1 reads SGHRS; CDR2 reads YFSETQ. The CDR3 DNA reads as TGCGCCAGCAGCGGGGGCAGGGCTCGCACAGATACGCAGTATTTT. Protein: CASSGGRARTDTQYF. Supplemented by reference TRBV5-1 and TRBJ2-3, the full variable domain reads KAGVTQTPRYLIKTRGQQVTLSCSPISGHRSVSWYQQTPGQGLQFLFEYFSETQRNKGNFPGRFSGRQFSNSRSEMNVSTLELGDSALYLCASSGGRARTDTQYFGPGTRLTVL.

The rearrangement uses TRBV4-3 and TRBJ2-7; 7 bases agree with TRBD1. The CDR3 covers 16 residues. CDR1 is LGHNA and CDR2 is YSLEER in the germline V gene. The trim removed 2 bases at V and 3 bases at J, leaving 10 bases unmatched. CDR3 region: CASSQSRGAGGYEQYF. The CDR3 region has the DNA TGCGCCAGCAGCCAATCCCGCGGCGCAGGGGGCTACGAGCAGTACTTC.

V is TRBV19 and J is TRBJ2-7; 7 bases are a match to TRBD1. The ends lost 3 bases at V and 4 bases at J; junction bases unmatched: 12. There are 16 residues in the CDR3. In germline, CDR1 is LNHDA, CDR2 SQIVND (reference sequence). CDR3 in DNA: TGTGCCAGTAGTATGGGGACAGTAAGGGGTATGTACGAGCAGTACTTC. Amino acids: CASSMGTVRGMYEQYF.

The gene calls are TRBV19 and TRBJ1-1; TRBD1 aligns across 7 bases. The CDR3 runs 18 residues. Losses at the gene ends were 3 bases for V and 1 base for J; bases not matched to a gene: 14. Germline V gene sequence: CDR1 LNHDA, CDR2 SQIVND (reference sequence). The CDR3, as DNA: TGTGCCAGTAGTATGGAAGGGACAGCTTTCGGCACGAACACTGAAGCTTTCTTT. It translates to CASSMEGTAFGTNTEAFF.

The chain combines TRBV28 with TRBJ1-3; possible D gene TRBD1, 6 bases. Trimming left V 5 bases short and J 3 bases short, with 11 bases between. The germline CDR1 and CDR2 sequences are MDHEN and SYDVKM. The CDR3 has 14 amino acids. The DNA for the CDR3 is TGTGCCAGCAGTCCTACAGGGCTTGGAAACACCATATATTTT. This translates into CASSPTGLGNTIYF.